One sample yielded the 23 T cell receptor beta chains listed below, sequenced in a study of cytomegalovirus exposure and HLA in healthy donors. Both 60 Vbeta primers and 13 Jbeta primers went into the PCR. Produced via immunoSEQ multiplex PCR; TCRdb's table is partial and in-frame only. The table lists approximately 92,000 clones, less than 70% of them singletons, with approximately 2.9% in the top ten. The sample taken for sequencing was PBMCs. Receptors were obtained from a man in his forties or fifties in good health and CMV-seronegative.

The rearrangement links TRBV28 to TRBJ2-7; 10 bases map to TRBD2. The trim removed 3 bases at V and 6 bases at J, leaving 2 bases unmatched. The germline CDR1 and CDR2 sequences are MDHEN and SYDVKM. The CDR3 is made up of 13 amino acids. In DNA, the CDR3 is TGTGCCAGCAGTTTCGGGACTAGCGTCGAGCAGTACGTC. Translating gives CASSFGTSVEQYV.

J is TRBJ1-1 and V is TRBV5-1; D is unclear. Germline V gene data show CDR1 as SGHRS and CDR2 as YFSETQ. The V and J ends lost 10 bases and 1 base respectively, with 14 bases between them. The CDR3 has 13 amino acids. This CDR3 reads CASKAGKNTEAFF. The CDR3 nucleotides are TGCGCCTCAAAGGCGGGCAAGAACACTGAAGCTTTCTTT. The full variable domain, completed using reference TRBV5-1 and TRBJ1-1, is KAGVTQTPRYLIKTRGQQVTLSCSPISGHRSVSWYQQTPGQGLQFLFEYFSETQRNKGNFPGRFSGRQFSNSRSEMNVSTLELGDSALYLCASKAGKNTEAFFGQGTRLTVV.

The chain recombines TRBV13 with TRBJ1-3; no clear D. Trimming removed 6 bases from V and 1 base from J, with 13 bases in between. Germline V gene lookup returns CDR1 PRHDT and CDR2 FYEKMQ (reference sequence). CDR3 length: 15 amino acids. The CDR3 region is CASSFNTGSGNTIYF. For the CDR3, the DNA is TGTGCCAGCAGTTTTAATACGGGATCTGGAAACACCATATATTTT.

The V and J genes are TRBV5-4 and TRBJ2-2; TRBD1 aligns across 10 bases. CDR1 and CDR2 (germline): SGHNT, YYREEE (reference sequence). The CDR3 has 14 amino acids. V lost 4 bases and J lost 6; bases outside the gene matches: 3. This CDR3 reads CASSRDRGSGELFF. In nucleotides, the CDR3 is TGTGCCAGCAGCCGGGACAGGGGTTCCGGGGAGCTGTTTTTT.

In this sample, this clone turned up a few times. This sequence joins TRBV7-6 and TRBJ2-3; 7 bases fit TRBD2. Germline CDR1 SGHVS, CDR2 FNYEAQ. The CDR3 is made up of 17 amino acids. The V segment lost 0 bases and the J segment 2 bases; nucleotides outside the gene matches: 8. The CDR3 nucleotides are TGTGCCAGCAGCTTAGCGGGGGGTAGCGGGTTCACAGATACGCAGTATTTT. It specifies CASSLAGGSGFTDTQYF.

This clone came up once. The J gene is TRBJ2-7, the V gene TRBV5-1; 7 bases map to TRBD1. The CDR3 contains 13 residues. Per germline, CDR1 SGHRS and CDR2 YFSETQ. J lost 3 bases, V lost 7 bases, and 7 bases had no gene match. The CDR3 DNA sequence: TGCGCCAGCCGGAAGGGACAGAGCTACGAGCAGTACTTC. Translation gives CASRKGQSYEQYF.

The table lists this clone with a few counts. The gene calls are TRBV6-6 and TRBJ2-7, with D possibly matching TRBD1 (5 bases). The V gene's germline CDR1 is MNHNY and CDR2 SVGAGI (reference sequence). The CDR3 runs to 12 residues. V dropped 4 bases and J dropped 3 bases, with 7 bases sitting between them. Here the CDR3 reads CASSSQGYEQYF. The CDR3 DNA sequence: TGTGCCAGCAGTTCTCAGGGCTACGAGCAGTACTTC.

This clone was found a few times. This chain's CDR3 is CASSLRQVEQFF. Written as DNA, the CDR3 is TGTGCCAGCAGCCTTCGACAGGTTGAGCAGTTCTTC. This chain connects TRBV5-6 to TRBJ2-1, with D perhaps TRBD1 (6 bases). The CDR3 runs to 12 residues. V was clipped by 4 bases and J by 9 bases, with 11 bases between them. CDR1 and CDR2 from the germline V gene are SGHDT and YYEEEE.

This chain connects TRBV18 to TRBJ2-5; 9 bases align to TRBD1. CDR1 and CDR2 (germline): KGHSH, LQKENI. With V trimmed by 3 bases and J by 0 bases, 8 bases remained unmatched. CDR3 length equals 17 residues. The CDR3 reads CASSPLGTGRYQETQYF. CDR3 DNA sequence: TGTGCCAGCTCACCCCTCGGGACAGGGAGGTACCAAGAGACCCAGTACTTC.

V and J are TRBV5-4 and TRBJ2-3, with D maybe TRBD2 (6 bases). The CDR3 length is 15 residues. Germline assignment: CDR1 SGHNT and CDR2 YYREEE (reference sequence). The V end lost 5 bases, the J end lost 3 bases, and 16 bases lay between the germline ends. In DNA, the CDR3 is TGTGCCAGCAGTTCCGGGACTCGACAGACAGATACGCAGTATTTT. Its protein product is CASSSGTRQTDTQYF.

The chain uses TRBV15 and TRBJ2-5; no clear D. This CDR3 is 13 amino acids long. V was clipped by 0 bases and J by 2 bases, with 4 bases between them. Germline assignment: CDR1 LNHNV and CDR2 YYDKDF (reference sequence). This chain's CDR3 is CATSRDLQETQYF. CDR3 DNA: TGTGCCACCAGCAGAGATCTTCAAGAGACCCAGTACTTC.

V and J are TRBV4-3 and TRBJ2-1; 9 bases agree with TRBD2. This CDR3 comprises 16 residues. The V and J ends lost 3 bases and 2 bases, in that order; junction bases with no gene match: 5. Germline-derived CDR1 and CDR2 are LGHNA and YSLEER. For the CDR3, the DNA is TGCGCCAGCAGCCACGATCTAGCGGGGACCTACAATGAGCAGTTCTTC. It encodes CASSHDLAGTYNEQFF.

The chain carries TRBV13 and TRBJ2-3; the D gene is possibly TRBD1 (6 bases). Looked up from germline, CDR1 is PRHDT and CDR2 is FYEKMQ (reference sequence). The CDR3 consists of 14 residues. V was pared by 7 bases and J by 3 bases, with 14 bases between. The CDR3 loop is CASTYRVVTDTQYF. The CDR3 DNA is TGTGCCAGCACTTACAGGGTGGTAACAGATACGCAGTATTTT.

V and J are TRBV9 and TRBJ2-1; 12 bases line up with TRBD2. The junction had 5 bases not matched to a gene; V was cut back by 2 bases and J by 8 bases. This CDR3 has 15 amino acids. Germline V CDR1 and CDR2: SGDLS, YYNGEE. CDR3 protein: CASSVVASGGDEQFF. The CDR3 DNA follows: TGTGCCAGCAGCGTTGTCGCTAGCGGGGGGGATGAGCAGTTCTTC.

The chain combines TRBV7-9 with TRBJ1-4; no firm D call. This CDR3 is built from 14 residues. Germline CDR1 and CDR2: SEHNR and FQNEAQ (reference sequence). V lost 8 bases, J lost 2 bases, and 12 bases lay in between. The CDR3 protein is CASARGRTNEKLFF. CDR3 in DNA: TGTGCCAGCGCGAGAGGCCGGACTAATGAAAAACTGTTTTTT.

V is TRBV5-8 and J is TRBJ2-7; 9 bases map to TRBD1. Unmatched junction bases numbered 4, after V lost 1 base and J lost 2 bases. Germline CDR1 reads SGHTS; CDR2 reads YDEGEE. The length of the CDR3 is 15 residues. The CDR3 DNA follows: TGTGCCAGCAGCTTGAGGGGACAGGGTACCTACGAGCAGTACTTC. Translation: CASSLRGQGTYEQYF. Full variable domain (missing parts from reference TRBV5-8 and TRBJ2-7): EAGVTQSPTHLIKTRGQQATLRCSPISGHTSVYWYQQALGLGLQFLLWYDEGEERNRGNFPPRFSGRQFPNYSSELNVNALELEDSALYLCASSLRGQGTYEQYFGPGTRLTVT.

V gene TRBV5-1 combines with J gene TRBJ2-5, with unresolved D. The length of the CDR3 is 13 residues. Trimming took off 4 bases at V and 1 base at J, with 8 bases between the two ends. Germline CDR1 reads SGHRS; CDR2 reads YFSETQ. The CDR3 loop reads CASSKTSQETQYF. CDR3 coding DNA: TGCGCCAGCAGCAAGACTTCCCAAGAGACCCAGTACTTC. Together with reference TRBV5-1 and TRBJ2-5, the CDR3 gives the full variable domain: KAGVTQTPRYLIKTRGQQVTLSCSPISGHRSVSWYQQTPGQGLQFLFEYFSETQRNKGNFPGRFSGRQFSNSRSEMNVSTLELGDSALYLCASSKTSQETQYFGPGTRLLVL.

The rearrangement uses TRBV19 and TRBJ1-4; D unclear. From germline, CDR1 is LNHDA and CDR2 SQIVND (reference sequence). Trimming cost V 3 bases and J 6 bases, with 8 bases left between them. The CDR3 loop spans 13 amino acids. CDR3 protein: CASSMSSDEKLFF. The CDR3 DNA reads TGTGCCAGTAGTATGTCCAGCGATGAAAAACTGTTTTTT.

This rearrangement joins TRBV6-6 to TRBJ1-5; 8 nucleotides align to TRBD1. V was clipped by 6 bases and J by 3 bases; unmatched bases: 1. The CDR3 covers 13 residues. Germline lookup yields CDR1 MNHNY and CDR2 SVGAGI (reference sequence). The CDR3 spells CASRDRDNQPQHF. In DNA form, the CDR3 reads TGTGCCAGCAGGGACAGGGACAATCAGCCCCAGCATTTT.

The rearrangement joins TRBV7-2 to TRBJ1-2; no clear D. Looked up from germline, CDR1 is SGHTA and CDR2 is FQGNSA. This CDR3 is 12 amino acids long. Trimming stripped 0 bases from V and 14 bases from J, with 13 bases between. The CDR3 protein is CASSLASGIRTF. The CDR3 DNA is TGTGCCAGCAGCTTAGCGAGTGGTATAAGAACCTTC.

J is TRBJ2-2 and V is TRBV5-1; D perhaps matches TRBD1 (6 bases). Between the trimmed V and J ends, which lost 7 bases and 2 bases, there was a span of 18 bases. CDR3 length equals 16 residues. Per germline, CDR1 SGHRS and CDR2 YFSETQ. CDR3 sequence (DNA): TGCGCCAGCTCACGGACAGTCCAGTTCAACACCGGGGAGCTGTTTTTT. Protein product: CASSRTVQFNTGELFF.

This chain joins TRBV7-2 and TRBJ1-6; the match to TRBD1 covers 8 bases. CDR3 length: 15 amino acids. Germline CDR1 is SGHTA and CDR2 is FQGNSA. The J segment lost 5 bases and the V segment lost 5 bases, leaving 5 bases of the junction unmatched. CDR3 DNA sequence: TGTGCCAGCAGCCAAAGGACAGGGAATAATTCACCCCTCCACTTT. Residues: CASSQRTGNNSPLHF.

Regarding this clone: Within the sample, other DNA sequences also encode this same CDR3. The V gene is TRBV2, the J gene TRBJ2-3, with 14 bases that match TRBD2. This CDR3 region has 14 residues. The V gene end was trimmed by 11 bases and the J gene end by 3 bases; junction bases not matched to a gene: 4. Germline assignment: CDR1 SNHLY and CDR2 FYNNEI. CDR3 nucleotide sequence: TGTGCCTCGGGACTAGCGGGAGTTACAGATACGCAGTATTTT. Translated: CASGLAGVTDTQYF.